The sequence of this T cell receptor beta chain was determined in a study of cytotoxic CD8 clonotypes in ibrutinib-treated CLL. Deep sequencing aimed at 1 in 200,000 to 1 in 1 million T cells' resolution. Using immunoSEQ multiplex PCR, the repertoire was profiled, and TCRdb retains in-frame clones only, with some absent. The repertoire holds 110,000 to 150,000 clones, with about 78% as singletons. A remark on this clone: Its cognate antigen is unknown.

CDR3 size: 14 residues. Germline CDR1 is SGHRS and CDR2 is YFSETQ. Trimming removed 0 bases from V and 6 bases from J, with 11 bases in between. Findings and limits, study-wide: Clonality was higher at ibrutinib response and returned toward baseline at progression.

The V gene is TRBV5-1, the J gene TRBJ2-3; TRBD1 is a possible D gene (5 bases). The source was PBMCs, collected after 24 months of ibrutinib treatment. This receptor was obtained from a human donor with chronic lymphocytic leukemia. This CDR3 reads CASSLARASDTQYF. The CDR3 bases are TGCGCCAGCAGCTTGGCCAGGGCCTCGGATACGCAGTATTTT.